These 24 T cell receptor beta chains share one sample of origin, sequenced in a study of T cells expressing NK-cell markers (TCRdb year 2020). Receptor libraries were prepared by 5' RACE. The data were produced on an Illumina HiSeq 2000. One entry per CDR3 protein sequence results from the TCRdb reprocessing of the reads, with DNA left out. The sample table includes some 460,000 distinct CDR3 sequences. Together, the top ten hold 1.4% of the sample. Sequencing was done on a sample of blood T cells: a sorted CD56 or NKG2C T cell subset, CD4+ or CD8+ T cells, or bulk PBMC T cells (not recorded which). The receptors stem from a woman between 45 and 60 years old in good health. Donor details come from another sample of the same person, matched by shared clones.

V usage is TRBV29-1 and J usage is TRBJ1-1; the D call from TCRdb, TRBD1, cannot be confirmed without DNA. The CDR3 spans 14 residues. Germline V CDR1 and CDR2: SQVTM, ANQGSEA. The chain's CDR3 is CSVDKSPPNTEAFF.

This chain links TRBV6-5 with TRBJ2-3; TCRdb indicates TRBD2, and absent DNA this call remains unverified. The V gene's germline CDR1 is MNHEY and CDR2 SVGAGI. The CDR3 runs 17 residues. The CDR3 sequence is CASSYSGLAGAADTQYF.

The V and J genes are TRBV12-5 and TRBJ1-2; TCRdb's D call of TRBD1 is untestable without DNA. CDR1 is LGHNT, CDR2 FRNRAP, per germline. CDR3 length: 12 residues. CDR3 sequence: CASGFSGYGYTF.

J is TRBJ1-1 and V is TRBV6-1. CDR1 is MNHNS and CDR2 is SASEGT in the germline V gene. There are 13 residues in the CDR3. The CDR3 here is CATPRGLNTEAFF.

The gene calls are TRBV11-2 and TRBJ2-7; TCRdb reports TRBD2, a call that lacks DNA to check it against. Germline V gene sequence: CDR1 SGHAT, CDR2 FQNNGV. This CDR3 spans 13 amino acids. CDR3 loop: CASGSGSSYEQYF.

J is TRBJ2-5 and V is TRBV19; TCRdb selects TRBD1, and the lack of DNA leaves this call unchecked. CDR1 and CDR2 (germline): LNHDA, SQIVND (reference sequence). CDR3 length equals 15 residues. The chain's CDR3 is CASSTTGTGRETQYF.

The V gene is TRBV20-1, the J gene TRBJ1-3. Germline CDR1 DFQATT, CDR2 SNEGSKA (reference sequence). This CDR3 region has 13 residues. This CDR3 reads CSAYRDAGNTIYF.

The V and J genes are TRBV29-1 and TRBJ2-3. The germline V gene has CDR1 SQVTM and CDR2 ANQGSEA. The CDR3 runs 12 residues. The CDR3 sequence is CSASRFIDTQYF.

The rearrangement uses TRBV7-9 and TRBJ2-5; TCRdb returns TRBD2, unconfirmable since there is no DNA. CDR1 and CDR2 from the germline V gene are SEHNR and FQNEAQ (reference sequence). CDR3 length: 13 residues. CDR3 sequence: CASSLVEGGTQYF.

The gene calls are TRBV29-1 and TRBJ2-3; no DNA is available, so the TRBD1 call from TCRdb remains unchecked. The CDR3 is 14 amino acids. Germline V gene lookup returns CDR1 SQVTM and CDR2 ANQGSEA. The CDR3 spells CSRQGSLSTDTQYF.

V is TRBV7-8 and J is TRBJ1-5; the TCRdb D gene call, TRBD1, has no DNA to confirm it. This CDR3 is 15 amino acids long. Per the germline V gene, CDR1 is SGHVS and CDR2 is FQNEAQ. The CDR3 sequence is CASSPWGVSNQPQHF.

The CDR3: CASLSGTGREQYF. The chain links TRBV12-3 or TRBV12-4 to TRBJ2-7; TCRdb proposes TRBD1, but this gene call is untestable without DNA. CDR3 length: 13 residues.

The chain employs TRBV12-3 or TRBV12-4 and TRBJ2-2; there is no DNA to check the TCRdb D call of TRBD1. The CDR3 is 17 residues long. The chain's CDR3 is CASSLGGWGRDTGELFF.

The genes are TRBV6-6 and TRBJ2-3. CDR3 length equals 13 residues. Per germline, CDR1 MNHNY and CDR2 SVGAGI (reference sequence). CDR3 sequence: CASSYDFTDTQYF.

This sequence joins TRBV7-2 and TRBJ1-1; TCRdb calls TRBD1, which cannot be checked without DNA. This CDR3 is built from 15 residues. In germline, CDR1 is SGHTA, CDR2 FQGNSA. The CDR3 is CASSLASARYGEAFF.

This chain uses TRBV7-9 with TRBJ2-3; TCRdb designates TRBD2, a call that cannot be tested without DNA. The CDR3 consists of 17 residues. Germline V gene sequence: CDR1 SEHNR, CDR2 FQNEAQ (reference sequence). The CDR3 loop reads CASSLDGTRSGVDTQYF.

The V and J genes are TRBV29-1 and TRBJ2-1; TCRdb's D gene call, TRBD1, goes unchecked for lack of DNA. The CDR3 spans 15 residues. Germline loops: CDR1 SQVTM, CDR2 ANQGSEA. The CDR3 loop is CSVELGQGGGNEQFF.

This rearrangement joins TRBV20-1 to TRBJ2-1; TCRdb outputs TRBD2, but without DNA this stays unchecked. Germline CDR1 reads DFQATT; CDR2 reads SNEGSKA (reference sequence). The CDR3 contains 15 residues. The CDR3 loop is CSARDPGLAYNEQFF.

The chain employs TRBV3-1 and TRBJ1-5. Germline V lookup: CDR1 LGHDT, CDR2 YNNKEL (reference sequence). The CDR3 has 14 residues. CDR3 residues: CASSQGRHNQPQHF.

The chain uses TRBV28 and TRBJ1-3; TCRdb picks TRBD1, but there is no DNA to check that call. This CDR3 has 14 residues. CDR1 is MDHEN, CDR2 SYDVKM, per germline. CDR3 sequence reads: CASSPQVAGNTIYF.

This rearrangement joins TRBV30 to TRBJ2-5; checking the TCRdb D call of TRBD1 is not possible without DNA. The CDR3 totals 13 residues. CDR1 is GTSNPN, CDR2 SVGIG, per germline (reference sequence). CDR3: CAWGQGGRETQYF.

The V call is TRBV5-1, the J call TRBJ1-2. The CDR3 extends over 14 amino acids. CDR1 and CDR2 (germline): SGHRS, YFSETQ. The chain's CDR3 is CASSFGSPNYGYTF.

V usage is TRBV7-3 and J usage is TRBJ2-7; without DNA, the TCRdb call of TRBD1 cannot be checked. The length of the CDR3 is 13 residues. Germline CDR1 and CDR2: SGHTA and FQGTGA. The CDR3 loop is CASSLLAGNAQYF.

The chain couples TRBV20-1 to TRBJ2-7; TCRdb calls TRBD1, which cannot be checked without DNA. Germline V gives CDR1 DFQATT, CDR2 SNEGSKA (reference sequence). The CDR3 sequence is 14 residues long. CDR3 amino acids: CSAIPGHQIYEQYF.